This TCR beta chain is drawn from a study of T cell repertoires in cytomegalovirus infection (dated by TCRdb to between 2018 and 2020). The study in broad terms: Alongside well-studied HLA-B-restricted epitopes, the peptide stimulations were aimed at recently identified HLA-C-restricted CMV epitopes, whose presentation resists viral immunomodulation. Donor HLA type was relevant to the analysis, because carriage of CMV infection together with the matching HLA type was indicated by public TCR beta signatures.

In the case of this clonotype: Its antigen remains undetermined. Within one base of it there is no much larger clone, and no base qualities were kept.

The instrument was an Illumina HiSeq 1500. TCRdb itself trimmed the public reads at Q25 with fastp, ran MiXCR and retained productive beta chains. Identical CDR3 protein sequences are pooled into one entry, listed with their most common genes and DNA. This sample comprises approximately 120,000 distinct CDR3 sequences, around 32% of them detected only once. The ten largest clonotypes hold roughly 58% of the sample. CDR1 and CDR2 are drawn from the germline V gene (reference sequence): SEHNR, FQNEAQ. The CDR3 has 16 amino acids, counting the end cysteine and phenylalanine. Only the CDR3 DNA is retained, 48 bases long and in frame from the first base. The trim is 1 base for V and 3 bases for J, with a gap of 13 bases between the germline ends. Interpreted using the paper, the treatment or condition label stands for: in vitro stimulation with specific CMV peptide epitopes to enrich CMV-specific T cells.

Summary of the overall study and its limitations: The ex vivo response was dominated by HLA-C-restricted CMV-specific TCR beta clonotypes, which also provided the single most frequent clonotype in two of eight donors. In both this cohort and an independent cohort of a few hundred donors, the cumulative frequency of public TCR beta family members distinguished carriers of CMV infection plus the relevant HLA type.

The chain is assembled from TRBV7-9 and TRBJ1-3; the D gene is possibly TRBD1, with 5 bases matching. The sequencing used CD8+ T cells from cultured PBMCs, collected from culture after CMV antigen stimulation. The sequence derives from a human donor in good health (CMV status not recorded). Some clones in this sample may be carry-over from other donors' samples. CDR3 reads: CASSLVREEVGNTIYF. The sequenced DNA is TGTGCCAGCAGCTTAGTCAGGGAGGAGGTTGGAAACACCATATATTTT.